The 22 T cell receptor beta chains reported below all come from one sample, sequenced in a study of early T cells in non-severe SARS-CoV-2 infection. Each CDR3 protein is one row after TCRdb ran MiXCR on the 5' RACE reads. Here the sample spans around 50,000 distinct CDR3 sequences, about 4.1% being singletons. The sequenced sample consisted of whole blood. The receptors stem from an adult who was a healthcare worker with PCR-confirmed SARS-CoV-2 infection or an uninfected control (not recorded which).

This clonotype came up many times. This chain uses TRBV29-1 with TRBJ1-1; a possible D gene is TRBD1 (6 bases). Germline lookup yields CDR1 SQVTM and CDR2 ANQGSEA. CDR3 length: 15 residues. V gave up 4 bases and J gave up 5 bases, with 20 bases separating them. The chain's CDR3 is CSVAEGHGIGTEAFF. The CDR3 DNA sequence: TGCAGCGTTGCTGAGGGACACGGTATCGGGACTGAAGCTTTCTTT. Full variable domain (missing parts from reference TRBV29-1 and TRBJ1-1): SAVISQKPSRDICQRGTSLTIQCQVDSQVTMMFWYRQQPGQSLTLIATANQGSEATYESGFVIDKFPISRPNLTFSTLTVSNMSPEDSSIYLCSVAEGHGIGTEAFFGQGTRLTVV.

The rearrangement joins TRBV4-1 to TRBJ2-3; D call uncertain. From germline, CDR1 is MGHRA and CDR2 YSYEKL. V was cut by 0 bases and J by 4 bases, with 14 bases left in between. The CDR3 runs to 16 residues. CDR3 DNA sequence: TGCGCCAGCAGCCAAGATTTGGGCGGTAGGGCAGATACGCAGTATTTT. Amino acids: CASSQDLGGRADTQYF.

This clonotype showed up just once. The chain employs TRBV27 and TRBJ1-2; D remains unclear. CDR3 size: 14 residues. CDR1 is MNHEY, CDR2 SMNVEV, per germline (reference sequence). V lost 5 bases and J 7 bases, leaving 17 bases between the germline ends. CDR3 residues: CASSAESWASGYTF. The CDR3 DNA reads TGTGCCAGCAGTGCGGAATCCTGGGCCTCTGGCTACACCTTC.

In the case of this clonotype: This may stem from a read error, because a much larger clone lies one nucleotide away. The chain employs TRBV2 and TRBJ1-6; TRBD1 matches 7 bases. Germline V CDR1 and CDR2: SNHLY, FYNNEI. CDR3 length: 14 amino acids. Germline trimming cut 8 bases from V and 6 bases from J; bases unmatched to any gene: 7. The CDR3 DNA sequence: TGTGCCAGCGGAGGGGACAGTCCTAATTCACCCCTCCACTTT. It translates to CASGGDSPNSPLHF.

This clonotype was seen a few times. V and J are TRBV28 and TRBJ2-1; 9 nucleotides line up with TRBD2. This CDR3 region has 15 residues. The V gene end was trimmed by 8 bases and the J gene end by 0 bases; junction bases not matched to a gene: 5. Germline V gene lookup returns CDR1 MDHEN and CDR2 SYDVKM. Here the CDR3 DNA reads TGTGCCAGCCAGACTAGCGGAGACTCCTACAATGAGCAGTTCTTC. Amino acid sequence: CASQTSGDSYNEQFF. Looking up the rest from reference TRBV28 and TRBJ2-1 gives the full variable domain: DVKVTQSSRYLVKRTGEKVFLECVQDMDHENMFWYRQDPGLGLRLIYFSYDVKMKEKGDIPEGYSVSREKKERFSLILESASTNQTSMYLCASQTSGDSYNEQFFGPGTRLTVL.

This clonotype was picked up many times. The V call is TRBV5-1, the J call TRBJ1-3; 8 positions agree with TRBD1. The CDR3 is 16 amino acids. V shed 4 bases and J 0 bases; nucleotides not matched to a gene: 6. Germline V gene data show CDR1 as SGHRS and CDR2 as YFSETQ. The CDR3 sequence: CASSPATGASGNTIYF. Written as DNA, the CDR3 is TGCGCCAGCAGCCCCGCGACAGGGGCCTCTGGAAACACCATATATTTT.

This clonotype was counted many times. The chain couples TRBV4-3 to TRBJ2-3, with 7 bases that match TRBD2. Trimming took 4 bases from V and 2 from J; bases not matched to a gene: 9. The CDR3 extends over 16 amino acids. The germline V gene encodes CDR1 LGHNA and CDR2 YSLEER. For the CDR3, the DNA is TGCGCCAGCAGCCTTGGACTAGGCGGCAACACAGATACGCAGTATTTT. It is translated as CASSLGLGGNTDTQYF.

This clonotype has ten or more counts. The rearrangement links TRBV20-1 to TRBJ1-4, with D possibly being TRBD1 (6 bases). Germline V CDR1 and CDR2: DFQATT, SNEGSKA (reference sequence). The CDR3 consists of 16 residues. V shed 5 bases and J shed 3 bases, with 19 bases lying between them. The CDR3 sequence is CSARVVGGPPNEKLFF. The CDR3 DNA reads TGCAGTGCTCGGGTCGTTGGGGGGCCGCCTAATGAAAAACTGTTTTTT.

This clonotype has at least ten counts. The chain links TRBV5-1 to TRBJ2-3; 7 bases align to TRBD2. This CDR3 contains 14 residues. Losses at the gene ends were 7 bases for V and 0 bases for J; bases not matched to a gene: 5. Looked up from germline, CDR1 is SGHRS and CDR2 is YFSETQ. The CDR3 is CASGGGLSTDTQYF. In DNA, the CDR3 is TGCGCCAGCGGCGGGGGACTTAGCACAGATACGCAGTATTTT.

This clonotype was counted many times. The V and J genes are TRBV19 and TRBJ1-1; D ambiguous. CDR1 LNHDA and CDR2 SQIVND come from the germline V gene (reference sequence). The CDR3 contains 16 residues. V lost 3 bases to trimming and J lost 0 bases, with 14 bases between them. CDR3 nucleotide sequence: TGTGCCAGTAGTATTTGGCAGGTCCCCATGAACACTGAAGCTTTCTTT. Its protein product is CASSIWQVPMNTEAFF. Full variable domain (outside the CDR3, taken from reference TRBV19 and TRBJ1-1): DGGITQSPKYLFRKEGQNVTLSCEQNLNHDAMYWYRQDPGQGLRLIYYSQIVNDFQKGDIAEGYSVSREKKESFPLTVTSAQKNPTAFYLCASSIWQVPMNTEAFFGQGTRLTVV.

This clonotype was seen many times. This chain links TRBV24-1 with TRBJ2-2; 12 nucleotides agree with TRBD1. The CDR3 contains 16 residues. The germline gives CDR1 KGHDR, CDR2 SFDVKD. The junction had 2 bases not matched to a gene; V was cut back by 3 bases and J by 4 bases. Here the CDR3 DNA reads TGTGCCACCAGTGATCCGGGACAGGGGGCCACCGGGGAGCTGTTTTTT. This encodes CATSDPGQGATGELFF.

This clonotype was counted many times. The V gene is TRBV6-2 or TRBV6-3, the J gene TRBJ1-2; D is possibly TRBD1 (5 bases). The CDR3 runs to 15 residues. CDR1 is MNHEY and CDR2 is SVGEGT in the germline V gene. With 2 bases removed from V and 4 bases from J, the gap between germline ends came to 14 bases. This CDR3 reads CASSYAGRASYGYTF. CDR3 sequence (DNA): TGTGCCAGCAGTTACGCGGGCAGGGCCTCCTATGGCTACACCTTC.

The sample holds a few counts of this clonotype. The chain combines TRBV5-1 with TRBJ2-6; D is uncertain. The germline V and J ends were trimmed by 5 bases and 0 bases, with 9 bases remaining between them. The CDR3 is 15 residues long. Germline CDR1 is SGHRS and CDR2 is YFSETQ. CDR3 loop: CASSPRVSGANVLTF. The CDR3, as DNA: TGCGCCAGCAGTCCTCGGGTCTCTGGGGCCAACGTCCTGACTTTC.

This clonotype showed up many times. The V and J genes are TRBV5-1 and TRBJ1-1, with TRBD1 identical over 7 bases. V gave up 4 bases and J gave up 6 bases; unmatched junction bases: 9. CDR1 and CDR2 (germline): SGHRS, YFSETQ. The CDR3 consists of 14 residues. DNA for the CDR3: TGCGCCAGCAGCGAACTACAGGGGAGCGCTGAAGCTTTCTTT. It codes for CASSELQGSAEAFF.

In this sample, this clonotype turned up many times. The rearrangement uses TRBV4-3 and TRBJ1-2, with D unclear. V lost 4 bases, J lost 2 bases, and 11 bases lay in between. The CDR3 totals 14 residues. The germline CDR1 and CDR2 sequences are LGHNA and YSLEER. CDR3 in amino acids: CASSPSRPNYGYTF. CDR3 nucleotides: TGCGCCAGCAGCCCGAGCCGGCCCAACTATGGCTACACCTTC.

The chain carries TRBV11-1 and TRBJ2-5, with a weak D call TRBD2 (5 bases). Germline-derived CDR1 and CDR2 are SGHAT and FQDESV (reference sequence). V was shortened by 2 bases and J by 2 bases, with 15 bases between the two germline ends. The CDR3 totals 16 residues. The CDR3 sequence: CASSLNSAAGQETQYF. The CDR3 DNA reads TGTGCCAGCAGCTTAAACTCAGCGGCAGGACAAGAGACCCAGTACTTC.

V usage is TRBV7-7 and J usage is TRBJ2-3; weak D call: TRBD2 (7 bases). CDR1 is SSHAT, CDR2 FNYEAQ, per germline (reference sequence). This CDR3 has 15 amino acids. Trimming took 5 bases from V and 1 from J, leaving 13 bases between them. In nucleotides, the CDR3 is TGTGCCAGCAGCCCTGCGGGGGCCGGCACAGATACGCAGTATTTT. Its protein is CASSPAGAGTDTQYF.

This clonotype was observed at least ten times. The J gene is TRBJ2-1, the V gene TRBV15; D gene unclear. This CDR3 spans 13 amino acids. Trimming took 7 bases from V and 8 from J, leaving 15 bases between them. CDR1 and CDR2 from the germline V gene are LNHNV and YYDKDF (reference sequence). The CDR3 DNA is TGTGCCACCAATCAGGACCGCCGGGATGAGCAGTTCTTC. It is translated as CATNQDRRDEQFF.

This clonotype has at least ten counts. This chain joins TRBV12-3 or TRBV12-4 and TRBJ1-5; 10 bases map to TRBD1. This CDR3 contains 16 residues. V was pared by 6 bases and J by 1 base, with 6 bases of the junction left unmatched. CDR3 residues: CASSSETGGSNQPQHF. DNA for the CDR3: TGTGCCAGCAGCTCAGAGACAGGGGGCAGCAATCAGCCCCAGCATTTT.

This clonotype was counted at least ten times. The chain combines TRBV29-1 with TRBJ2-4, with D maybe TRBD2 (6 bases). CDR3 length equals 13 residues. Trimming took off 4 bases at V and 9 bases at J, with 16 bases between the two ends. CDR1 is SQVTM and CDR2 is ANQGSEA in the germline V gene. CDR3 in amino acids: CSVALAGLSIQYF. The CDR3 coding sequence is TGCAGCGTTGCCCTGGCGGGGCTCAGCATTCAGTACTTC.

In nucleotides, the CDR3 is TGTGCCAGCAGCTTGGGTCCTAGCGCTGAGCAGTTCTTC. Translation: CASSLGPSAEQFF. The chain carries TRBV11-2 and TRBJ2-1; TRBD2 might be the D (6 bases). V dropped 3 bases and J dropped 9 bases, with 12 bases sitting between them. Germline V gene lookup returns CDR1 SGHAT and CDR2 FQNNGV. This CDR3 comprises 13 residues.

This clonotype came up a few times. V gene TRBV10-2 combines with J gene TRBJ2-7; D gene ambiguous. Germline assignment: CDR1 WSHSY and CDR2 SAAADI. This CDR3 comprises 12 residues. The V gene lost 5 bases and the J gene lost 6 bases, with 11 bases spanning the gap. CDR3 nucleotides: TGCGCCAGCAGTTATACGGACGGCGAGCAGTACTTC. It is translated as CASSYTDGEQYF.